This T cell receptor beta chain is from a study of preoperative IRX-2 immunotherapy in early breast cancer. Treatment described: preoperative locoregional IRX-2 cytokine immunotherapy. Samples came from a phase Ib trial of preoperative locoregional IRX-2 cytokine immunotherapy. Germline lookup yields CDR1 SGHNT and CDR2 YYREEE (reference sequence). This CDR3 region has 14 residues. The ends lost 4 bases at V and 4 bases at J; junction bases unmatched: 0. Assay: immunoSEQ multiplex PCR; the TCRdb copy retains only in-frame clones and omits some. Among roughly 35,000 clones listed, more than 90% were seen once.

This TCR was recovered from a human donor with breast cancer. This specimen was acquired from a patient treated with IRX-2 immunotherapy. The J gene is TRBJ2-4, the V gene TRBV5-4, with TRBD2 matching over 12 bases. DNA of the CDR3: TGTGCCAGCAGCCTAGCGGGGGGGAAAAACATTCAGTACTTC. Protein: CASSLAGGKNIQYF.